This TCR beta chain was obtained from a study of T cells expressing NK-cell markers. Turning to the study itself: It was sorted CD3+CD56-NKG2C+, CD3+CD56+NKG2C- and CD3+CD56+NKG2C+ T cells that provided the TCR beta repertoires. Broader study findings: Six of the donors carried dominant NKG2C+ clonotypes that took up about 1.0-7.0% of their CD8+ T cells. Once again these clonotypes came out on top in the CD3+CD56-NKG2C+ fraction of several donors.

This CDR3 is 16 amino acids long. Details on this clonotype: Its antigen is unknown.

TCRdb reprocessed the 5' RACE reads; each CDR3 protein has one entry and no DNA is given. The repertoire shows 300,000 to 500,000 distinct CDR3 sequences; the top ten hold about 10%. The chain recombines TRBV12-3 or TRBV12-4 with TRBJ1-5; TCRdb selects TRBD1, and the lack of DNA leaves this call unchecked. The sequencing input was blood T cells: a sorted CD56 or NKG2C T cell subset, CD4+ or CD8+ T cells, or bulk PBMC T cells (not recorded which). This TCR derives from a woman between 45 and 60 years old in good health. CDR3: CASSGGQTYSNQPQHF.